Listed here are 28 T cell receptor beta chains from one sample, sequenced in a study of blood T cell repertoires in COVID-19. Method: immunoSEQ multiplex PCR; TCRdb's copy keeps in-frame clones and lacks some. The sample shows a few hundred thousand clones, less than 90% of them seen only once. Sequencing input: peripheral blood. These receptors were taken from a woman aged 55-70 years who had recovered from COVID-19.

This clone was recorded once. The chain recombines TRBV19 with TRBJ2-6; 8 bases are a match to TRBD2. Germline assignment: CDR1 LNHDA and CDR2 SQIVND (reference sequence). Trimming took 11 bases from V and 0 from J; bases not matched to a gene: 15. The CDR3 is 18 residues long. The CDR3 DNA is TGTGCCCTCCCCGGGATACTAGCGGTATTCTCTGGGGCCAACGTCCTGACTTTC. Translation: CALPGILAVFSGANVLTF.

The rearrangement joins TRBV29-1 to TRBJ2-1; the match to TRBD2 covers 8 bases. With V trimmed by 2 bases and J by 8 bases, 11 bases remained unmatched. Germline values: CDR1 SQVTM, CDR2 ANQGSEA. There are 15 residues in the CDR3. CDR3 protein: CSVEPRGAGFYEQFF. The CDR3 coding sequence is TGCAGCGTTGAACCGCGGGGGGCCGGGTTCTATGAGCAGTTCTTC.

This chain connects TRBV7-3 to TRBJ1-1; D gene ambiguous. The CDR3 extends over 14 amino acids. Germline CDR1 is SGHTA and CDR2 is FQGTGA. The ends were cut back, 3 bases at V and 1 base at J, with 9 bases in the middle. This CDR3 is CASSLRPGNTEAFF. The CDR3 coding sequence is TGTGCCAGCAGCTTGAGGCCGGGGAACACTGAAGCTTTCTTT. The complete variable domain, with remaining parts taken from reference TRBV7-3 and TRBJ1-1, reads GAGVSQTPSNKVTEKGKYVELRCDPISGHTALYWYRQSLGQGPEFLIYFQGTGAADDSGLPNDRFFAVRPEGSVSTLKIQRTERGDSAVYLCASSLRPGNTEAFFGQGTRLTVV.

The chain couples TRBV18 to TRBJ2-1; possibly TRBD2 for D (6 bases). Germline lookup yields CDR1 KGHSH and CDR2 LQKENI. The V gene lost 6 bases and the J gene lost 0 bases, with 12 bases spanning the gap. The CDR3 spans 15 residues. The CDR3 is CASSRGTHSYNEQFF. The CDR3 nucleotides are TGTGCCAGCTCGCGCGGGACTCACTCCTACAATGAGCAGTTCTTC.

This chain links TRBV2 with TRBJ1-2, with D possibly being TRBD1 (6 bases). Germline values: CDR1 SNHLY, CDR2 FYNNEI. Trimming took off 5 bases at V and 8 bases at J, with 12 bases between the two ends. The CDR3 length is 12 residues. The CDR3 DNA is TGTGCCAGCAGTCTCACAGGGAGCGGCTACACCTTC. This encodes CASSLTGSGYTF. The variable domain in full, with the rest retrieved from reference TRBV2 and TRBJ1-2, is EPEVTQTPSHQVTQMGQEVILRCVPISNHLYFYWYRQILGQKVEFLVSFYNNEISEKSEIFDDQFSVERPDGSNFTLKIRSTKLEDSAMYFCASSLTGSGYTFGSGTRLTVV.

This rearrangement joins TRBV10-3 to TRBJ1-1; D unresolved. V dropped 3 bases and J dropped 1 base, with 9 bases sitting between them. CDR1 and CDR2 from the germline V gene are ENHRY and SYGVKD. The CDR3 consists of 14 residues. CDR3 in amino acids: CAISDRGGNTEAFF. CDR3 in DNA: TGTGCCATCAGTGATCGGGGAGGGAACACTGAAGCTTTCTTT.

This clone was recorded only once. The genes are TRBV7-9 and TRBJ2-5, with TRBD2 identical over 7 bases. The junction had 9 bases not matched to a gene; V was cut back by 5 bases and J by 6 bases. Germline CDR1 reads SEHNR; CDR2 reads FQNEAQ (reference sequence). The CDR3 has 14 amino acids. In DNA, the CDR3 is TGTGCCAGCAGCCTAGGGAGGGGTATGAAGACCCAGTACTTC. It encodes CASSLGRGMKTQYF.

The rearrangement joins TRBV2 to TRBJ1-5, with 9 bases aligning to TRBD1. The CDR3 runs to 15 residues. V lost 5 bases and J lost 11; bases outside the gene matches: 13. Germline CDR1 SNHLY, CDR2 FYNNEI. The CDR3 loop reads CASSTDRGSQPTQHF. CDR3 coding DNA: TGTGCCAGCAGTACGGACAGGGGTTCTCAGCCTACCCAGCATTTT. Full variable domain (rest looked up from reference TRBV2 and TRBJ1-5): EPEVTQTPSHQVTQMGQEVILRCVPISNHLYFYWYRQILGQKVEFLVSFYNNEISEKSEIFDDQFSVERPDGSNFTLKIRSTKLEDSAMYFCASSTDRGSQPTQHFGDGTRLSIL.

This clone was found a few times. The CDR3 reads CASSQAQGEAFF. Here the CDR3 DNA reads TGCGCCAGCAGCCAAGCGCAGGGTGAAGCTTTCTTT. J is TRBJ1-1 and V is TRBV4-3; D is perhaps TRBD1 (5 bases). With 1 base removed from V and 7 bases from J, the gap between germline ends came to 7 bases. Per germline, CDR1 LGHNA and CDR2 YSLEER. The CDR3 loop spans 12 amino acids.

The J gene is TRBJ2-3, the V gene TRBV5-6; 9 nucleotides match TRBD1. Germline values: CDR1 SGHDT, CDR2 YYEEEE. The CDR3 has 14 residues. Trimming at V came to 5 bases and at J to 8 bases, leaving 9 bases not matched to a gene. CDR3 DNA sequence: TGTGCCAGCAGACCGGGACAGGGAAGGTCTACGCAGTATTTT. Translation gives CASRPGQGRSTQYF.

This clone was picked up a small number of times. This chain joins TRBV6-4 and TRBJ2-3, with a weak D call TRBD2 (7 bases). From germline, CDR1 is MRHNA and CDR2 SNTAGT. The length of the CDR3 is 15 residues. The V end was cut by 0 bases, the J end by 4 bases, with 11 bases between. Written as DNA, the CDR3 is TGTGCCAGCAGTGACTCGGGGGGGCCGGCAGATACGCAGTATTTT. This encodes CASSDSGGPADTQYF.

V gene TRBV5-1 combines with J gene TRBJ2-1, with TRBD2 matching over 13 bases. Per germline, CDR1 SGHRS and CDR2 YFSETQ. V dropped 4 bases and J dropped 8; count of bases not matched to a gene: 15. The CDR3 contains 18 residues. CDR3 residues: CASSGGLAGTRSSDEQFF. The CDR3 nucleotides read TGCGCCAGCAGCGGGGGACTAGCGGGAACCCGATCCTCCGATGAGCAGTTCTTC.

This clone was recorded once. This chain links TRBV27 with TRBJ1-2, with D unresolved. This CDR3 region has 11 residues. V dropped 6 bases and J dropped 7 bases, with 9 bases sitting between them. Germline V gives CDR1 MNHEY, CDR2 SMNVEV (reference sequence). The CDR3 DNA reads as TGTGCCAGCAGGCAGGCAGGTGGCTACACCTTC. Protein sequence: CASRQAGGYTF.

The chain combines TRBV3-1 (or the pseudogene TRBV3-2) with TRBJ1-6; D not resolved. The CDR3 extends over 14 amino acids. From germline, CDR1 is LGHDT and CDR2 YNNKEL (reference sequence). V lost 2 bases to trimming and J lost 13 bases, with 15 bases between them. The CDR3 DNA reads TGTGCCAGCAGCCAAAGCTTCACCCCGCCGCCCCTCCACTTT. This codes for CASSQSFTPPPLHF.

The chain uses TRBV7-3 and TRBJ1-2; D perhaps matches TRBD1 (6 bases). CDR1 is SGHTA and CDR2 is FQGTGA in the germline V gene. CDR3 length equals 16 residues. Trimming left V 3 bases short and J 4 bases short, with 18 bases between. This CDR3 reads CASSLGPGVSGYGYTF. CDR3 DNA sequence: TGTGCCAGCAGCTTGGGGCCAGGGGTTTCGGGCTATGGCTACACCTTC.

The chain uses TRBV6-5 and TRBJ2-2, with D possibly matching TRBD1 (6 bases). CDR1 MNHEY and CDR2 SVGAGI come from the germline V gene. V was trimmed by 4 bases and J by 6 bases, leaving 15 bases between them. The CDR3 sequence is 15 residues long. The CDR3 loop reads CASSSGVLYAGELFF. As DNA, the CDR3 is TGTGCCAGCAGTTCAGGGGTTCTATACGCCGGGGAGCTGTTTTTT.

The V call is TRBV5-8, the J call TRBJ1-6, with a tentative D call TRBD1 (5 bases). The V gene's germline CDR1 is SGHTS and CDR2 YDEGEE. Trimming took 5 bases from V and 8 from J, leaving 20 bases between them. The CDR3 contains 16 residues. The CDR3 loop is CASSLNVGGNHSPLHF. The CDR3 DNA is TGTGCCAGCAGTCTTAACGTGGGGGGTAACCATTCACCCCTCCACTTT.

The V call is TRBV19, the J call TRBJ1-5; no clear D. Germline CDR1 is LNHDA and CDR2 is SQIVND (reference sequence). The length of the CDR3 is 16 residues. V was pared by 5 bases and J by 4 bases, with 18 bases between. The chain's CDR3 is CASSPRREGGNQPQHF. The CDR3 DNA sequence: TGTGCCAGTAGTCCTCGGCGGGAAGGAGGTAATCAGCCCCAGCATTTT.

Comment on this clone: Its ends do not fully match the called genes, so a read error is possible. The gene calls are TRBV10-3 and TRBJ2-7, with 10 bases that match TRBD1. Germline CDR1 is ENHRY and CDR2 is SYGVKD. CDR3 length: 15 residues. The CDR3 DNA reads TGTGCCATCAGTGCCGGGACAGGGGACAACTACGAGCAGCACTTC. It specifies CAISAGTGDNYEQHF.

CDR3 DNA sequence: TGTGCCAGCAGTTTAGACGGTGATCAGCCCCAGCATTTT. It is translated as CASSLDGDQPQHF. The V gene is TRBV12-3 or TRBV12-4, the J gene TRBJ1-5; no reliable D call. Between the trimmed V and J ends, which lost 1 base and 5 bases, there was a span of 6 bases. The CDR3 has 13 residues.

This chain links TRBV19 with TRBJ1-4, with 8 bases lining up with TRBD1. Germline CDR1 is LNHDA and CDR2 is SQIVND (reference sequence). The CDR3 runs 16 residues. V gave up 4 bases and J gave up 4 bases; unmatched junction bases: 8. The DNA of the CDR3 is TGTGCCAGTAGTAGCCCCGGAGACAGGGGTAATGAAAAACTGTTTTTT. Amino acid sequence: CASSSPGDRGNEKLFF.

This clone has only one observation. The chain carries TRBV4-2 and TRBJ2-1; possibly TRBD1 for D (6 bases). The germline V gene has CDR1 LGHNA and CDR2 YNFKEQ. V lost 0 bases, J lost 7 bases, and 7 bases lay in between. The CDR3 has 13 amino acids. In nucleotides, the CDR3 is TGTGCCAGCAGCCAAGAGGGACAAAATGAGCAGTTCTTC. Amino acids: CASSQEGQNEQFF.

Notes on this clone: Germline and junction disagree at one end, which may indicate a read error. The CDR3 loop reads CASSFSGGQGQETQYF. The CDR3 DNA reads TGTGCTAGCAGCTTTTCCGGGGGGCAAGGCCAAGAGACCCAGTACTTC. This chain connects TRBV7-7 to TRBJ2-5; TRBD2 is a possible D gene (7 bases). The germline CDR1 and CDR2 sequences are SSHAT and FNYEAQ (reference sequence). The CDR3 has 16 amino acids.

The chain employs TRBV6-5 and TRBJ2-5, with a tentative D call TRBD1 (6 bases). The CDR3 has 12 amino acids. The ends were cut back, 10 bases at V and 6 bases at J, with 15 bases in the middle. Looked up from germline, CDR1 is MNHEY and CDR2 is SVGAGI. Here the CDR3 reads CANGQIRKTQYF. CDR3 coding DNA: TGTGCCAACGGACAGATTCGGAAGACCCAGTACTTC.

This sequence joins TRBV6-6 and TRBJ1-2, with 7 bases that match TRBD1. CDR3 length: 13 residues. Trimming took 6 bases from V and 2 from J; bases not matched to a gene: 3. The germline CDR1 and CDR2 sequences are MNHNY and SVGAGI (reference sequence). CDR3 sequence: CASSSGQNYGYTF. In DNA form, the CDR3 reads TGTGCCAGCAGCTCGGGACAGAACTATGGCTACACCTTC.

The genes are TRBV10-3 and TRBJ1-1; 7 bases align to TRBD1. This CDR3 comprises 14 residues. Germline CDR1 ENHRY, CDR2 SYGVKD. V gave up 6 bases and J gave up 4 bases; unmatched junction bases: 8. This CDR3 reads CAIRRDSDATEAFF. The CDR3 nucleotides are TGTGCCATCAGGAGGGACAGCGACGCCACTGAAGCTTTCTTT.

This clone was seen repeatedly, ten times or more. This chain connects TRBV6-1 to TRBJ2-2; D possibly corresponds to TRBD2 (6 bases). The CDR3 has 16 residues. V was pared by 4 bases and J by 2 bases, with 14 bases between. Germline V lookup: CDR1 MNHNS, CDR2 SASEGT. The CDR3 here is CASSVPPGGNTGELFF. DNA of the CDR3: TGTGCCAGCAGTGTCCCTCCCGGGGGAAACACCGGGGAGCTGTTTTTT.

This clone was recorded once. The V call is TRBV10-3, the J call TRBJ2-3, with a weak D call TRBD2 (5 bases). Trimming took off 6 bases at V and 5 bases at J, with 12 bases between the two ends. This CDR3 has 13 residues. Germline loops: CDR1 ENHRY, CDR2 SYGVKD. CDR3: CAISAREQDTQYF. The CDR3, as DNA: TGTGCCATCAGCGCCCGGGAACAAGATACGCAGTATTTT.